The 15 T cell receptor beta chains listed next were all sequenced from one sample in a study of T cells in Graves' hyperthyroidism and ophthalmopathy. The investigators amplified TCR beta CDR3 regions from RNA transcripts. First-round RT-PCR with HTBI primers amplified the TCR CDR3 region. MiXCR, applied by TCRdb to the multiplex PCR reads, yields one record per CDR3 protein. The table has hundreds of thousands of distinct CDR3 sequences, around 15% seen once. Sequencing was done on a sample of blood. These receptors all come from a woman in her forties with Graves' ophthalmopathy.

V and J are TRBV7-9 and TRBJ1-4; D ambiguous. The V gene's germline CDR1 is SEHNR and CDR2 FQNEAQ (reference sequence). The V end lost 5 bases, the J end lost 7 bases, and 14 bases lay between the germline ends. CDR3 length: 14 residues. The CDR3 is CASSLRRVTEKLFF. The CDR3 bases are TGTGCCAGCAGCCTCCGGCGGGTGACTGAAAAACTGTTTTTT.

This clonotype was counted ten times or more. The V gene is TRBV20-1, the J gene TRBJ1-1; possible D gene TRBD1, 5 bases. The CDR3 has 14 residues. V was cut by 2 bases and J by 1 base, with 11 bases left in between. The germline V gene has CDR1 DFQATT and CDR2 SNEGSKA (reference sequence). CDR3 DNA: TGCAGTGCTAGAAGGCAGGGAAGGAACACTGAAGCTTTCTTT. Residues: CSARRQGRNTEAFF.

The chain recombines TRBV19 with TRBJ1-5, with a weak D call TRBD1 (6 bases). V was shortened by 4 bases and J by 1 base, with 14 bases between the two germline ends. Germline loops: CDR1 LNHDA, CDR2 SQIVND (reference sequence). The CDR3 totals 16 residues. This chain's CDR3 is CASSRGRGRSNQPQHF. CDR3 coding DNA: TGTGCCAGTAGTAGGGGCAGGGGACGAAGCAATCAGCCCCAGCATTTT.

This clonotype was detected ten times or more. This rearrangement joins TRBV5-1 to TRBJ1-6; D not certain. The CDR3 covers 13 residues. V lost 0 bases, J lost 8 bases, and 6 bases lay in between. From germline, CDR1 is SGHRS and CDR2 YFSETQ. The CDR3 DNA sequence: TGCGCCAGCAGCTTGGGACGCGATTCACCCCTCCACTTT. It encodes CASSLGRDSPLHF.

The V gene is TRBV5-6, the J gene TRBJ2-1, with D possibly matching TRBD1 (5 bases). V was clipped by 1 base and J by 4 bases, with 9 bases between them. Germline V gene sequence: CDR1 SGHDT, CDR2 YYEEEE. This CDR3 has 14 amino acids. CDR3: CASSLIDRYNEQFF. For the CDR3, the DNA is TGTGCCAGCAGCTTGATCGACAGATACAATGAGCAGTTCTTC.

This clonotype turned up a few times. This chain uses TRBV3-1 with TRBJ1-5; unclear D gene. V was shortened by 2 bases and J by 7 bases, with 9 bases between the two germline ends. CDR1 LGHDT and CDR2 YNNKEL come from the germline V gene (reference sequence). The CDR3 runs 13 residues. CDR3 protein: CASSQKTSQPQHF. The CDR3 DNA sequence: TGTGCCAGCAGCCAAAAAACCTCCCAGCCCCAGCATTTT.

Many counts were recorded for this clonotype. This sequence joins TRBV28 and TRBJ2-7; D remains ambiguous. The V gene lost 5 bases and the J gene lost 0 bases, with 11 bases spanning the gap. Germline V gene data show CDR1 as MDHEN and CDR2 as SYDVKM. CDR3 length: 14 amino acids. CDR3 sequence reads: CASSDDALSYEQYF. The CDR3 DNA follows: TGTGCCAGCAGTGACGACGCGCTCTCCTACGAGCAGTACTTC.

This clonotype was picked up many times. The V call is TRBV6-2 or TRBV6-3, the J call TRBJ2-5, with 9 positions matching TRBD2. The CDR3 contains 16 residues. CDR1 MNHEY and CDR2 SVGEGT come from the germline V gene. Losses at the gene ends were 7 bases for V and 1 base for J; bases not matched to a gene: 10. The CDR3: CASITGLAKGQETQYF. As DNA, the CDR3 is TGTGCCAGCATCACAGGACTAGCGAAGGGCCAAGAGACCCAGTACTTC.

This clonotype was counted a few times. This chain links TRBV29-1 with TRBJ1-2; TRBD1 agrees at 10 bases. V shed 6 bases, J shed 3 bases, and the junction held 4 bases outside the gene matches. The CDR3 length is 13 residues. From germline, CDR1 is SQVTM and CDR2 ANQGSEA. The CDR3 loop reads CSVPGQGYYGYTF. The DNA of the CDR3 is TGCAGCGTCCCGGGACAGGGGTACTATGGCTACACCTTC.

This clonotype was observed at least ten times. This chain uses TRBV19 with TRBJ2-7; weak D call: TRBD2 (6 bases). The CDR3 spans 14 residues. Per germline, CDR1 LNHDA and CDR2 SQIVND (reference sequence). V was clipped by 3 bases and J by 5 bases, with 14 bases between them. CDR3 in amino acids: CASSITGDQDEQYF. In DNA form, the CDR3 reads TGTGCCAGTAGTATTACGGGAGACCAGGACGAGCAGTACTTC.

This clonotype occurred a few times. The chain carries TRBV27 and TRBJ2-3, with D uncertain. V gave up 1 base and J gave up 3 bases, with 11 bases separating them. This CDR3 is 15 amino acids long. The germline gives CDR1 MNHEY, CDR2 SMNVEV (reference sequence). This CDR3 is CASSLYLERTDTQYF. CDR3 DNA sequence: TGTGCCAGCAGTTTATATTTGGAGAGGACAGATACGCAGTATTTT.

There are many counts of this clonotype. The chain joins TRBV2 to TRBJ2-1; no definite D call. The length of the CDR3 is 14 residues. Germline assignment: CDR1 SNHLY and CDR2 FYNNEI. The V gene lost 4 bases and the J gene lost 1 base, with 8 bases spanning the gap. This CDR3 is CASSVGFSYNEQFF. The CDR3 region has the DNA TGTGCCAGCAGTGTGGGGTTTTCCTACAATGAGCAGTTCTTC.

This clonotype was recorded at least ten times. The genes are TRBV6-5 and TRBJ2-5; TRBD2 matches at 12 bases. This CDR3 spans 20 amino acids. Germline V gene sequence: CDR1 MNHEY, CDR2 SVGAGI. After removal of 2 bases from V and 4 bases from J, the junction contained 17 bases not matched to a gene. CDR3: CASSYTYRLAGDRFGETQYF. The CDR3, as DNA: TGTGCCAGCAGTTACACGTATCGACTAGCGGGAGATAGATTCGGAGAGACCCAGTACTTC.

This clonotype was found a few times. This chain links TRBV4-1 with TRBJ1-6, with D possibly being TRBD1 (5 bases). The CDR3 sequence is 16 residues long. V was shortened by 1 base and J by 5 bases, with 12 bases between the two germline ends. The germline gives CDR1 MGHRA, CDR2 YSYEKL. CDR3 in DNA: TGCGCCAGCAGCCAAGCTCCAGGGCCGAATAATTCACCCCTCCACTTT. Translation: CASSQAPGPNNSPLHF.

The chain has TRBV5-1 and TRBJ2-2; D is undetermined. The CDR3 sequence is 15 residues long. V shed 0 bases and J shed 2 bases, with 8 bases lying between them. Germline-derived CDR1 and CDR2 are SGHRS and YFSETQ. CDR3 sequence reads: CASSLVLSNTGELFF. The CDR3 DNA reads TGCGCCAGCAGCTTGGTCCTAAGTAACACCGGGGAGCTGTTTTTT.